This record looks at one TCR beta chain sequence and its context. Its cognate antigen has yet to be identified. Germline and junction disagree at one end, which may indicate a read error. The sample's treatment or condition label, decoded: live attenuated yellow fever vaccine strain. At each blood-draw timepoint, two biological replicates of bulk PBMCs were collected. PBMCs were isolated from peripheral blood using a standard Ficoll-Paque protocol. RNA was extracted with TriZol from bulk PBMCs, CD4 and CD8 fractions, and dextramer-positive and dextramer-negative fractions. This record belongs to a study of T cells after yellow fever vaccination (dated by TCRdb to about 2019). In the study overall: The SMART-Seq v4 Ultra Low Input RNA kit was used to prepare libraries from fractions with low cell numbers. To track T-cell clones before and after primary and booster YFV17D yellow fever vaccination, bulk TCR alpha and beta repertoires were sequenced longitudinally. Blood was collected at multiple timepoints before and after primary and secondary immunization, and bulk PBMC replicates and cell subsets were isolated. Two healthy male donors, one aged 18 to 30 and one aged 30 to 39 years, were included in the cohort. Overall study outcomes, separate from this receptor: Most clones expanded after primary vaccination (approximately 95% of CD4 and 88% of CD8) were re-detected after the booster, suggesting that broad memory maintenance occurred. A small fraction of clonotypes showed up in both the CD4 and CD8 compartments, probably as a result of convergent recombination. Because only two donors were included in the study, the extent to which the findings can be generalized is limited. Compared with the primary T-cell response, the secondary T-cell response was weaker but faster, peaking on day 5 rather than day 15. Because abundant contaminating clonotypes from the bulk population could be contained in FACS-sorted repertoires, computational filtering was required.

TCRdb records Illumina NovaSeq 6000 as the sequencer. Synthesis of TCR cDNA relied on 5'RACE template switching, a step that introduced a universal primer site along with unique molecular identifiers. Priming of cDNA synthesis was performed from both the TCR alpha and TCR beta constant segments. Two PCR steps were used to amplify libraries, with sample barcodes and sequencing adapters being added in the second step. Sequencing of libraries was done on Illumina HiSeq 2500 (2x100 bp) or NovaSeq (2x150 bp). The published analysis was carried out like this. Demultiplexing of reads and collapsing into UMI consensus sequences were performed with MIGEC, and V(D)J alignment was carried out with MiXCR. Using edgeR on replicate PBMC samples, clonotypes were called vaccine-responding if FDR was below 0.01 and the log2 fold change was above 5 up to day 15. Each bulk clonotype received a CD4 or CD8 identity based on whether the sequenced CD4 or CD8 repertoire contained that clonotype at higher abundance. TCRdb took the public reads, trimmed them with fastp at Q25, ran MiXCR for clone calling and kept in-frame beta chains. When rows share a CDR3 protein, they turn into one entry using the most common DNA and genes. In this record, the V and J calls reflect TCRdb's handling and not the investigators' own analysis. This sample holds hundreds of thousands of distinct CDR3 sequences; about 17% were observed only once. The ten largest account for about a sixth of the sample.

Looking up the germline V gene yields CDR1 MNHNS and CDR2 SASEGT. Taken from cysteine to phenylalanine, the CDR3 has 13 residues. Only CDR3 DNA remains: 39 bases, in frame from the first base. Sequences were derived from PBMCs, sampled before the yellow fever booster vaccination. The sequence was collected from a man younger than 30 who received the YFV17D yellow fever vaccine. This receptor chain uses TRBV6-1 and TRBJ1-6; the D gene cannot be named for sure. The DNA is as follows: TGTGGCAGCAAGAAGGAATTGGATTCACCCCTCCACTTT. Protein translation: CGSKKELDSPLHF.